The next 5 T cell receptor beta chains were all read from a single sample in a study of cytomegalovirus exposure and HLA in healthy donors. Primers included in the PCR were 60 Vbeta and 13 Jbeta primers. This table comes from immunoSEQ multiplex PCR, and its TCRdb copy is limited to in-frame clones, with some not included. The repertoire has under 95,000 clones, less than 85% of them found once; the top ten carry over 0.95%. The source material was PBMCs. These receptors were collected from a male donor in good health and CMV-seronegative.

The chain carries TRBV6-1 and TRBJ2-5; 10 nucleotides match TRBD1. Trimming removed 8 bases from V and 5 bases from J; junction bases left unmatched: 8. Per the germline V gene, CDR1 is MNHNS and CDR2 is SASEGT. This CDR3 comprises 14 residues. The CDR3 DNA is TGTGCCAGCTTCCGGACAGGGGGGTGGGAGACCCAGTACTTC. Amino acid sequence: CASFRTGGWETQYF.

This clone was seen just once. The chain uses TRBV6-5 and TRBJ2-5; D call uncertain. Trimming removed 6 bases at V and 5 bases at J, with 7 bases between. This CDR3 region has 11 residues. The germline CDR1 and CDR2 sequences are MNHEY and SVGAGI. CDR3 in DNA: TGTGCCAGCAGCACCTATGAGACCCAGTACTTC. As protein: CASSTYETQYF.

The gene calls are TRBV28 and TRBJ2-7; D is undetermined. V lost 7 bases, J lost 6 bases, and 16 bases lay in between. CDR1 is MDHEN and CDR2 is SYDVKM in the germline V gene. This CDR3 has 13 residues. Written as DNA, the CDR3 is TGTGCCAGCACAATAAACCGGGTCAGCGAGCAGTACTTC. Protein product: CASTINRVSEQYF.

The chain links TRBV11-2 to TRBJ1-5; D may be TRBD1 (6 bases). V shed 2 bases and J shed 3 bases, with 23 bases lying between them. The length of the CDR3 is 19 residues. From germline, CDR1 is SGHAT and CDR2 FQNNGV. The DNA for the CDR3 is TGTGCCAGCAGCTTATTCGAGGGACAACCCGAAGCGTACAATCAGCCCCAGCATTTT. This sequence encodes CASSLFEGQPEAYNQPQHF. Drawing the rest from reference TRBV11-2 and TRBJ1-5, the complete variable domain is EAGVAQSPRYKIIEKRQSVAFWCNPISGHATLYWYQQILGQGPKLLIQFQNNGVVDDSQLPKDRFSAERLKGVDSTLKIQPAKLEDSAVYLCASSLFEGQPEAYNQPQHFGDGTRLSIL.

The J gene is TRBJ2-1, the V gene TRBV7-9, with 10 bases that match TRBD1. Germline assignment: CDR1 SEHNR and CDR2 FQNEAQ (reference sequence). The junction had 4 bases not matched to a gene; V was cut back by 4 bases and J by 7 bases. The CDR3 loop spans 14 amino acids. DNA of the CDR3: TGTGCCAGCAGCTCGGACAGGGGGATAAATGAGCAGTTCTTC. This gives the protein CASSSDRGINEQFF. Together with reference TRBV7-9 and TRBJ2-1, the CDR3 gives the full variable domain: DTGVSQNPRHKITKRGQNVTFRCDPISEHNRLYWYRQTLGQGPEFLTYFQNEAQLEKSRLLSDRFSAERPKGSFSTLEIQRTEQGDSAMYLCASSSDRGINEQFFGPGTRLTVL.